This passage covers 18 T cell receptor beta chains from one sample sequenced in a study of T-cell memory formation after mild COVID-19. TCRdb used MiXCR to reprocess the 5' RACE reads, holding one entry per CDR3 protein. The repertoire has about 57,000 distinct CDR3 sequences, 10% to 15% of them found once; the top ten carry approximately 26%. Input material: PBMCs or a T cell subset sorted from them (not recorded which). The source of these receptors is a man between 18 and 29 years old who had mild COVID-19 (a few samples of this study predate the infection). Cell type and time point are not known.

The chain has TRBV5-6 and TRBJ2-5, with D perhaps being TRBD1 or TRBD2 (6 bases each). CDR1 is SGHDT, CDR2 YYEEEE, per germline. Trimming pared 4 bases from V and 5 bases from J, leaving 15 bases between. The CDR3 loop spans 14 amino acids. Here the CDR3 DNA reads TGTGCCAGCAGCCCTGGAGGGGGTACGGAGACCCAGTACTTC. Protein: CASSPGGGTETQYF.

The rearrangement uses TRBV19 and TRBJ1-4; 9 bases line up with TRBD1. Losses at the gene ends were 4 bases for V and 8 bases for J; bases not matched to a gene: 8. CDR3 length: 15 amino acids. In germline, CDR1 is LNHDA, CDR2 SQIVND (reference sequence). The CDR3 loop is CASSNRDRVREKLFF. The CDR3 DNA reads as TGTGCCAGTAGTAATCGGGACAGGGTACGAGAAAAACTGTTTTTT.

J is TRBJ1-1 and V is TRBV7-8; a weak D match, TRBD1 (6 bases). The CDR3 sequence is 13 residues long. Germline CDR1 SGHVS, CDR2 FQNEAQ. The V end lost 7 bases, the J end lost 4 bases, and 13 bases lay between the germline ends. DNA of the CDR3: TGTGCCAGCAATCCAGGGGCAGGCACTGAAGCTTTCTTT. Protein: CASNPGAGTEAFF.

V is TRBV23-1 and J is TRBJ2-5; D possibly corresponds to TRBD1 (5 bases). TRBV23-1 counts as an open reading frame of uncertain function. Trimming stripped 3 bases from V and 3 bases from J, with 14 bases between. CDR3 size: 15 residues. The CDR3 DNA is TGCGCCAGCAGTCAGGCAGGGCTTACTAAAGAGACCCAGTACTTC. Translation: CASSQAGLTKETQYF.

In its sample, this clonotype was seen a few times. The genes are TRBV18 and TRBJ1-3; no reliable D call. Germline CDR1 KGHSH, CDR2 LQKENI. V was trimmed by 2 bases and J by 0 bases, leaving 14 bases between them. This CDR3 is 17 amino acids long. CDR3 region: CASSPVLDGHSGNTIYF. Written as DNA, the CDR3 is TGTGCCAGCTCACCAGTATTGGACGGGCACTCTGGAAACACCATATATTTT.

This clonotype was seen repeatedly, ten times or more. The gene calls are TRBV20-1 and TRBJ2-5; D perhaps matches TRBD2 (5 bases). Between the trimmed V and J ends, which lost 0 bases and 5 bases, there was a span of 16 bases. The CDR3 sequence is 15 residues long. Germline CDR1 is DFQATT and CDR2 is SNEGSKA (reference sequence). The CDR3 is CSARESASWVETQYF. The CDR3 DNA sequence: TGCAGTGCTAGAGAATCGGCTAGCTGGGTGGAGACCCAGTACTTC.

This clonotype was recorded at least ten times. This chain uses TRBV12-3 or TRBV12-4 with TRBJ2-5, with 9 positions matching TRBD1. Trimming took 6 bases from V and 3 from J; bases not matched to a gene: 8. This CDR3 spans 15 amino acids. CDR3 residues: CASSPTGDREETQYF. The CDR3 DNA sequence: TGTGCCAGCAGCCCCACGGGGGACAGGGAAGAGACCCAGTACTTC.

This clonotype has at least ten counts. The chain links TRBV12-3 or TRBV12-4 to TRBJ1-5, with a tentative D call TRBD1 (5 bases). The CDR3 has 14 residues. V lost 5 bases and J 1 base, leaving 9 bases between the germline ends. CDR3 in amino acids: CASSTEGSNQPQHF. The CDR3, as DNA: TGTGCCAGCAGTACTGAGGGGAGCAATCAGCCCCAGCATTTT.

This clonotype has only a few counts. V gene TRBV12-3 or TRBV12-4 combines with J gene TRBJ1-6; D is perhaps TRBD1 (5 bases). The CDR3 contains 13 residues. V was shortened by 3 bases and J by 6 bases, with 6 bases between the two germline ends. CDR3 protein: CASSLRGNSPLHF. The CDR3 nucleotides are TGTGCCAGCAGTTTGAGGGGTAATTCACCCCTCCACTTT.

The chain employs TRBV20-1 and TRBJ2-3; D call uncertain. V dropped 1 base and J dropped 3 bases, with 8 bases sitting between them. The germline V gene has CDR1 DFQATT and CDR2 SNEGSKA (reference sequence). The CDR3 length is 13 residues. The chain's CDR3 is CSARVVTTDTQYF. Written as DNA, the CDR3 is TGCAGTGCTAGAGTTGTAACTACAGATACGCAGTATTTT.

This clonotype came up many times. The V call is TRBV20-1, the J call TRBJ1-6; 8 nucleotides align to TRBD1. This CDR3 is built from 16 residues. CDR1 and CDR2 (germline): DFQATT, SNEGSKA (reference sequence). Losses at the gene ends were 6 bases for V and 10 bases for J; bases not matched to a gene: 17. The CDR3 loop is CSAFSRQGMSWSPLHF. The CDR3 DNA follows: TGCAGTGCCTTTTCCCGACAGGGGATGAGTTGGTCACCCCTCCACTTT.

There are many counts of this clonotype. The chain uses TRBV11-2 and TRBJ2-7, with D perhaps TRBD2 (5 bases). The CDR3 extends over 15 amino acids. V lost 2 bases to trimming and J lost 0 bases, with 11 bases between them. Per germline, CDR1 SGHAT and CDR2 FQNNGV. The CDR3 is CASSLSRGYSYEQYF. CDR3 coding DNA: TGTGCCAGCAGCTTATCCCGGGGATACTCCTACGAGCAGTACTTC.

This clonotype was seen only a few times. The chain links TRBV5-1 to TRBJ1-2; D might be TRBD1 (6 bases). This CDR3 comprises 15 residues. Trimming shortened V by 6 bases and J by 4 bases, and 19 bases separated the two germline ends. Germline CDR1 reads SGHRS; CDR2 reads YFSETQ. As DNA, the CDR3 is TGCGCCAGCACCTCATTGGGGGCCGGTGGCTATGGCTACACCTTC. This translates into CASTSLGAGGYGYTF.

There are many counts of this clonotype. This rearrangement joins TRBV12-3 or TRBV12-4 to TRBJ1-2, with D perhaps TRBD1 (5 bases). This CDR3 has 13 amino acids. Between the trimmed V and J ends, which lost 5 bases and 3 bases, there was a span of 10 bases. Written as DNA, the CDR3 is TGTGCCAGCAGTGGTGAGACAGACTATGGCTACACCTTC. Protein sequence: CASSGETDYGYTF.

This clonotype has a handful of counts. V is TRBV3-1 and J is TRBJ2-5; 11 bases map to TRBD2. Per the germline V gene, CDR1 is LGHDT and CDR2 is YNNKEL (reference sequence). J was trimmed by 5 bases and V by 1 base; bases with no gene match: 9. This CDR3 contains 17 residues. CDR3 nucleotides: TGTGCCAGCAGCCAAGCCACCGCTAGCGGGGGGTTGGAGACCCAGTACTTC. Protein sequence: CASSQATASGGLETQYF.

This rearrangement joins TRBV21-1 to TRBJ2-3; TRBD1, the table's D call, lacks a check against the DNA. TRBV21-1 is given as a pseudogene. CDR3 length: 15 residues. CDR3: CASSRSTGGTDTQYF. DNA of the CDR3: TGTGCCAGCAGCAGATCGACAGGGGGCACAGATACGCAGTATTTT.

The chain has TRBV7-6 and TRBJ2-3; possible D gene TRBD2, 6 bases. This CDR3 is 16 amino acids long. The V end lost 6 bases, the J end lost 1 base, and 17 bases lay between the germline ends. Germline loops: CDR1 SGHVS, CDR2 FNYEAQ. The CDR3 DNA sequence: TGTGCCAGCAGTTCCCCCCCGGGACTTCGCACAGATACGCAGTATTTT. It is translated as CASSSPPGLRTDTQYF.

The chain combines TRBV4-2 with TRBJ2-1, with 7 bases that match TRBD2. CDR3 length: 16 residues. CDR1 is LGHNA, CDR2 YNFKEQ, per germline. Trimming removed 0 bases from V and 4 bases from J; junction bases left unmatched: 6. DNA of the CDR3: TGTGCCAGCAGCCAAGATCTTGGGGGGGGATACAATGAGCAGTTCTTC. This sequence encodes CASSQDLGGGYNEQFF.